This T cell receptor (beta chain) was sequenced in a study of blood T cell repertoires in COVID-19 (dated by TCRdb to 2020 to 2022). Describing the broader study: Collaborator samples came from the United States, Italy and Spain and covered acute and convalescent phases of COVID-19. Subjects who had been exposed to COVID-19, were actively infected with it, or had recovered from it provided the deeply sampled blood TCRbeta repertoires that made up the dataset. The repertoires were released in a freely available public database intended as a resource for research on the immune response to SARS-CoV-2. A de-identified subject ID, COVID-19 status, age in years and sex were almost always included in the sample metadata. The prospective study material was composed of cDNA or gDNA derived from T cells, B-cell-depleted T cells, or PBMCs. Samples were obtained from the ongoing ImmuneRACE study (first 160 participants) and from some 1,200 subjects provided by 6 global collaborators. Where HLA class I and class II types were available, the types were taken from metadata supplied by the sample provider, not from assay-based typing.

TCRbeta CDR3 regions were amplified from genomic DNA by means of the immunoSEQ Assay, a bias-controlled multiplex PCR. Regarding the original processing steps: Nucleated cell counts per sample were estimated from amplification of reference gene primers within the assay. To quantify the absolute abundance of each unique TCRbeta CDR3 rearrangement, sequence reads were collapsed and filtered. For each sample, productive Simpson clonality was calculated as the square root of Simpson's diversity index across productive rearrangements. Not all clones reach the TCRdb copy of this immuneACCESS table, which keeps in-frame sequences only. Checked studies attribute under half of the gap to unresolved V genes and leave the rest unexplained. From that table come the V and J calls and clone size; the DNA was used to work out D and trimming. The sample records around 160,000 clones, 80% to 90% of which are singletons. Together, the top ten hold about 8% of the sample.

Whole blood was collected in K2EDTA tubes by collaborating institutions according to the institutions' own protocols. Collaborator samples were shipped for TCRbeta analysis as frozen whole blood, isolated PBMCs, or DNA extracted from either sample type. Points on this clone: The antigen it binds to is not known. Base qualities were left out, and no much larger clone turns up one base away.

The germline V gene encodes CDR1 SGHRS and CDR2 YFSETQ. V trim: 3 bases; J trim: 11 bases; unmatched bases: 3. Measured from the cysteine to the phenylalanine, the CDR3 is 14 residues long. Only the CDR3 region is kept as DNA, spanning 42 bases read in frame from base 1. On the study overall, not on this receptor specifically: Clinical and demographic metadata were provided uncurated, with the amount varying by source and participant.

The receptor's source is a human donor with acute or convalescent COVID-19. The donor label of this sample is uncertain. The sequence links TRBV5-1 to TRBJ2-2; TRBD2 lines up with 14 middle nucleotides. Material for sequencing was peripheral blood. The nucleotide sequence is given as TGCGCCAGCAGCTCGGGACTAGCGGGGGAAGAGCTGTTTTTT. The encoded protein is CASSSGLAGEELFF.